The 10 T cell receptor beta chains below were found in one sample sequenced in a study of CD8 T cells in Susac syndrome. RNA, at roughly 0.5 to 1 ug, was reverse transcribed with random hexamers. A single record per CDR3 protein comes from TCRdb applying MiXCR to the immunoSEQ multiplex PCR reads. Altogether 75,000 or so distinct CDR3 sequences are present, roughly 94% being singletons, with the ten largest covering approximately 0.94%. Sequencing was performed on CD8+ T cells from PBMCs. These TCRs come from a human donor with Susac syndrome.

CDR3 DNA: TGTGCCAGCTCACGGGACCCACAGACGGAGACCCAGTACTTC. This codes for CASSRDPQTETQYF. This chain connects TRBV18 to TRBJ2-5; possibly TRBD1 or TRBD2 for D (5 bases each). Trimming shortened V by 4 bases and J by 5 bases, and 14 bases separated the two germline ends. Per the germline V gene, CDR1 is KGHSH and CDR2 is LQKENI. CDR3 length equals 14 residues.

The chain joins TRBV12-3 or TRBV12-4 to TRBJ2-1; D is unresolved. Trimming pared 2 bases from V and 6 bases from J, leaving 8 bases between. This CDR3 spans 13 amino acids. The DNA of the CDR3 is TGTGCCAGCAGTTTACTATGGGGCAATGAGCAGTTCTTC. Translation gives CASSLLWGNEQFF.

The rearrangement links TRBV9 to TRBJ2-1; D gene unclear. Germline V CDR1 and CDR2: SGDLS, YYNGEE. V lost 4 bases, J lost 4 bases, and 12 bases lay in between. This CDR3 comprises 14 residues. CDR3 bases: TGTGCCAGCAGCCGCAAAGACTCGTACAATGAGCAGTTCTTC. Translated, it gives CASSRKDSYNEQFF.

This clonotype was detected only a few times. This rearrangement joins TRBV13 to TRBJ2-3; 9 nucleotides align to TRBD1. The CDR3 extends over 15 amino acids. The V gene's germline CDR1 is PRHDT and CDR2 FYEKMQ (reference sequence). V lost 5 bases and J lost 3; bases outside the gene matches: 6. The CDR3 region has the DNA TGTGCCAGCAGCCCCGGGACAGGGAGTACAGATACGCAGTATTTT. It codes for CASSPGTGSTDTQYF.

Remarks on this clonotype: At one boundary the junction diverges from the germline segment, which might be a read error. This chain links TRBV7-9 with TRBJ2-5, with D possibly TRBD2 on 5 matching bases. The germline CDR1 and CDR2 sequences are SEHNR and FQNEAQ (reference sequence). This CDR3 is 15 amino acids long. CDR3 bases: TGTGCCAGCAGCTTCGTCCAGGACTTTATGGAGATCCAGTACTTC. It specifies CASSFVQDFMEIQYF.

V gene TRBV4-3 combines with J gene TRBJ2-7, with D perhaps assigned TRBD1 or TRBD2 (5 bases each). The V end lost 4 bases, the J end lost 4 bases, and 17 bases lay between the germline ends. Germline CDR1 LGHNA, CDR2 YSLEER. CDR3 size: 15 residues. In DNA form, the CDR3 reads TGCGCCAGCAGCCGGGGGAGAGACGGACATTACGAGCAGTACTTC. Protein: CASSRGRDGHYEQYF.

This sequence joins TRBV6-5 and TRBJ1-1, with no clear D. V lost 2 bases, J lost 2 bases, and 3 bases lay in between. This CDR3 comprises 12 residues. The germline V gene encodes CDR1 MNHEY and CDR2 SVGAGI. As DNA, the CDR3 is TGTGCCAGCAGTTACGACAACACTGAAGCTTTCTTT. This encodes CASSYDNTEAFF.

This CDR3 is CASSDWTSDETQYF. Here the CDR3 DNA reads TGTGCCAGCAGTGACTGGACTAGCGACGAGACCCAGTACTTC. The rearrangement links TRBV25-1 to TRBJ2-5; 9 bases align to TRBD2. After removal of 3 bases from V and 5 bases from J, the junction contained 4 bases not matched to a gene. Looked up from germline, CDR1 is MGHDK and CDR2 is SYGVNS. The CDR3 is 14 residues long.

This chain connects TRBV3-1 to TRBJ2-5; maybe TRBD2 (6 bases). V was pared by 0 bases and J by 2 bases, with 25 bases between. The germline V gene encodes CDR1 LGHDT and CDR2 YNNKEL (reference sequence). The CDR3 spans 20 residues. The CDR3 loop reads CASSQDPPGPSVGGQETQYF. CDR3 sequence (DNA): TGTGCCAGCAGCCAAGATCCCCCTGGGCCGTCCGTGGGGGGACAAGAGACCCAGTACTTC.

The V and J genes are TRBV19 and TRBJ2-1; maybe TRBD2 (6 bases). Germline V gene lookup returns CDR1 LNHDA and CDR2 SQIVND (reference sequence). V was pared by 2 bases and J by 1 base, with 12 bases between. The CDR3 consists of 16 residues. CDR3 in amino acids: CASSITPGLSYNEQFF. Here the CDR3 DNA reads TGTGCCAGTAGTATAACTCCGGGACTTTCCTACAATGAGCAGTTCTTC.